These T cell receptor beta chains were read from a single sample in a study of shared clonotypes between healthy human individuals. Using immunoSEQ multiplex PCR, the repertoire was profiled, and TCRdb retains in-frame clones only, with some absent. Among 2 million to 2.5 million clones listed, approximately 94% were seen once. The material sequenced was naive CD8+ T cells sorted from blood. These receptors were obtained from a man in his late teens or twenties in good health. The CDR3 runs from the conserved cysteine through the conserved F or W. The D gene is left open where the match is weak. Only some rows state a clone size, as once, few, many or a class for expanded clones.

cdr3_aa cdr3_nt j_call d_call v_call clone_size
CASSDSTSGGYNEQFF TGTGCCAGCAGTGACTCGACTAGCGGGGGGTACAATGAGCAGTTCTTC TRBJ2-1 TRBD2 TRBV6-4 -
CASSPQVQETQYF TGTGCCAGCAGCCCCCAGGTTCAGGAGACCCAGTACTTC TRBJ2-5 - TRBV7-9 -
CASSPPSPGTGVGSEQFF TGCGCCAGCAGCCCCCCTTCCCCCGGGACAGGGGTAGGGAGTGAGCAGTTCTTC TRBJ2-1 TRBD1 TRBV4-1 once
CASSGRLAGDTGELFF TGTGCCAGTAGTGGTCGACTAGCGGGAGACACCGGGGAGCTGTTTTTT TRBJ2-2 TRBD2 TRBV19 -
CASSLGRGRNEQFF TGTGCCAGCAGCTTGGGGAGGGGGAGGAATGAGCAGTTCTTC TRBJ2-1 - TRBV13 -
CAWRAGLSDEKLFF TGTGCCTGGAGAGCGGGACTGTCGGATGAAAAACTGTTTTTT TRBJ1-4 - TRBV30 -
CASSQATGYNYGYTF TGCGCCAGCAGCCAGGCTACAGGGTATAACTATGGCTACACCTTC TRBJ1-2 - TRBV4-1 -
CASSLGPRDRYGSYEQYF TGTGCCAGCAGCTTAGGACCCCGGGACAGATACGGCTCCTACGAGCAGTACTTC TRBJ2-7 TRBD1 TRBV7-2 -
CAGGLAGGRALDTQYF TGCGCCGGGGGGCTAGCGGGAGGGAGGGCGCTGGATACGCAGTATTTT TRBJ2-3 TRBD2 TRBV10-1 -
CASSEREVGAYSGNTIYF TGTGCCAGCAGCGAGAGGGAGGTGGGGGCCTACTCTGGAAACACCATATATTTT TRBJ1-3 - TRBV9 -
CASSQTEGEMGDGYTF TGCGCCAGCAGCCAGACCGAGGGGGAGATGGGAGATGGCTACACCTTC TRBJ1-2 - TRBV4-1 -
CSADRTNTGELFF TGCAGCGCCGACAGGACGAACACCGGGGAGCTGTTTTTT TRBJ2-2 - TRBV29-1 -
CASSEPPTMTGNYEQYF TGTGCCAGCAGTGAACCTCCAACGATGACAGGGAACTACGAGCAGTACTTC TRBJ2-7 TRBD1 TRBV6-1 -
CASSESGTLIWLGYF TGTGCCAGCAGTGAGAGCGGGACCTTAATTTGGTTGGGGTACTTC TRBJ2-5 TRBD2 TRBV28 -
CASSLYPEAYEQYF TGTGCCAGCAGCTTATACCCAGAAGCATACGAGCAGTACTTC TRBJ2-7 - TRBV7-9 -
CASSQTSLGPYEQYF TGCGCCAGCAGCCAGACTAGTCTCGGGCCCTACGAGCAGTACTTC TRBJ2-7 - TRBV4-1 -
CASSGPTNTIYF TGTGCCAGCAGCGGACCGACAAACACCATATATTTT TRBJ1-3 - TRBV9 -
CAIRRTSGRDINNEQFF TGTGCCATCAGAAGGACTAGCGGGAGGGATATTAACAATGAGCAGTTCTTC TRBJ2-1 TRBD2 TRBV10-3 -
CASSLVRGSGEQYF TGTGCCAGCAGCTTAGTTCGGGGGTCGGGCGAGCAGTACTTC TRBJ2-7 - TRBV7-6 -
CASSWGQLDEQFF TGTGCCAGCAGCTGGGGACAACTCGATGAGCAGTTCTTC TRBJ2-1 - TRBV5-4 -
CASSLADTDTQYF TGTGCCAGCAGTTTGGCGGACACAGATACGCAGTATTTT TRBJ2-3 - TRBV6-6 -
CASSQTGGQAEKLFF TGCGCCAGCAGCCAAACCGGGGGGCAAGCAGAAAAACTGTTTTTT TRBJ1-4 - TRBV5-1 -
CSVAVDNEKLFF TGCAGCGTTGCGGTCGATAATGAAAAACTGTTTTTT TRBJ1-4 - TRBV29-1 -
CASSYSSLLTQYF TGTGCCAGCAGTTACTCCTCTCTGTTGACGCAGTATTTT TRBJ2-3 - TRBV6-7 -
CASSDTPRAYEQYF TGTGCCAGCAGTGATACCCCGCGGGCCTACGAGCAGTACTTC TRBJ2-7 - TRBV2 -
CASSELREDTGELFF TGCGCCAGCAGTGAATTGAGGGAGGACACCGGGGAGCTGTTTTTT TRBJ2-2 - TRBV10-1 once
CASSLLRGNEQFF TGCGCCAGCAGCCTCTTACGGGGAAATGAGCAGTTCTTC TRBJ2-1 - TRBV4-1 -
CASRSGLAGVQETQYF TGCGCCAGCCGATCCGGACTAGCGGGGGTACAAGAGACCCAGTACTTC TRBJ2-5 TRBD2 TRBV5-1 -
CASSLFSYTGELFF TGTGCCAGCAGTTTATTCTCATACACCGGGGAGCTGTTTTTT TRBJ2-2 - TRBV27 -
CASSLSISWGAPYEQYF TGTGCCAGCAGTTTATCGATAAGTTGGGGGGCCCCCTACGAGCAGTACTTC TRBJ2-7 - TRBV27 -
CASSPIPAGFTDTQYF TGTGCCAGCAGTCCTATCCCCGCGGGGTTTACAGATACGCAGTATTTT TRBJ2-3 - TRBV27 -
CASSLGGSNQPQHF TGTGCCAGCAGTTTAGGTGGGAGCAATCAGCCCCAGCATTTT TRBJ1-5 - TRBV27 -
CASSEGAEAFF TGCGCCAGCAGCGAAGGCGCTGAAGCTTTCTTT TRBJ1-1 - TRBV5-1 once
CASSLGGGNEQYF TGTGCCAGCAGCTTAGGAGGGGGAAACGAGCAGTACTTC TRBJ2-7 - TRBV7-9 -
CASSTGTGPDEQYF TGTGCCAGCAGCACCGGGACAGGGCCTGACGAGCAGTACTTC TRBJ2-7 TRBD1 TRBV5-6 -
CASRGGAQKNIQYF TGTGCCTCCCGGGGTGGGGCTCAAAAAAACATTCAGTACTTC TRBJ2-4 - TRBV5-6 -
CASSQKGGSYEQYF TGCGCCAGCAGCCAAAAGGGCGGCTCCTACGAGCAGTACTTC TRBJ2-7 - TRBV4-1 -
CASSLYSYEAFF TGTGCCAGCAGCTTATATAGTTATGAAGCTTTCTTT TRBJ1-1 - TRBV7-9 -
CASSPPTAGGHEQYF TGTGCCAGCAGCCCTCCGACAGCGGGGGGGCACGAGCAGTACTTC TRBJ2-7 TRBD2 TRBV7-9 -
CASGTGELFF TGTGCCAGCGGGACCGGGGAGCTGTTTTTT TRBJ2-2 - TRBV6-6 -
CASSLDWGYTGELFF TGTGCCAGCAGCTTAGACTGGGGCTACACCGGGGAGCTGTTTTTT TRBJ2-2 - TRBV7-9 -
CATSRDHGSYEQYF TGTGCCACCAGCAGAGATCATGGCTCTTACGAGCAGTACTTC TRBJ2-7 - TRBV15 -
CASRDRGPYSNQPQHF TGCGCCAGCCGGGACAGGGGGCCATATAGCAATCAGCCCCAGCATTTT TRBJ1-5 TRBD1 TRBV10-2 -
CASSLDPTEDPYEQYF TGTGCCAGCAGCTTAGATCCGACGGAGGACCCCTACGAGCAGTACTTC TRBJ2-7 - TRBV11-2 -
CASSEDWVGGHNSPLHF TGTGCCAGCAGTGAAGATTGGGTAGGGGGCCATAATTCACCCCTCCACTTT TRBJ1-6 TRBD1 TRBV6-1 -
CASSQEFSETYEQYF TGCGCCAGCAGCCAAGAATTTTCCGAAACCTACGAGCAGTACTTC TRBJ2-7 - TRBV4-3 -
CASSLSGTSVYNEQFF TGCGCCAGCAGCTTGTCCGGGACTAGCGTTTACAATGAGCAGTTCTTC TRBJ2-1 TRBD2 TRBV5-1 -
CASSQVVVRSEQYF TGCGCCAGCAGCCAAGTTGTGGTCCGCAGCGAGCAGTACTTC TRBJ2-7 - TRBV4-1 -
CASSLGLVTEAFF TGTGCCAGCAGCTTAGGCCTTGTTACTGAAGCTTTCTTT TRBJ1-1 - TRBV13 once
CASSSLSGGAPDTQYF TGTGCCAGCAGCTCCCTTAGCGGGGGGGCCCCAGATACGCAGTATTTT TRBJ2-3 TRBD2 TRBV7-3 -
CASSPGGWGRSYGYTF TGTGCCAGCAGCCCAGGTGGGTGGGGCCGGAGCTATGGCTACACCTTC TRBJ1-2 - TRBV27 -
CAVEAVTSYEQYF TGTGCCGTGGAGGCCGTGACCTCCTACGAGCAGTACTTC TRBJ2-7 - TRBV7-2 -
CAWSVWDTTDTQYF TGTGCCTGGAGTGTCTGGGATACCACAGATACGCAGTATTTT TRBJ2-3 - TRBV30 -
CASSQGGGPYEQYF TGTGCCAGCAGTCAGGGAGGGGGCCCCTACGAGCAGTACTTC TRBJ2-7 - TRBV2 -